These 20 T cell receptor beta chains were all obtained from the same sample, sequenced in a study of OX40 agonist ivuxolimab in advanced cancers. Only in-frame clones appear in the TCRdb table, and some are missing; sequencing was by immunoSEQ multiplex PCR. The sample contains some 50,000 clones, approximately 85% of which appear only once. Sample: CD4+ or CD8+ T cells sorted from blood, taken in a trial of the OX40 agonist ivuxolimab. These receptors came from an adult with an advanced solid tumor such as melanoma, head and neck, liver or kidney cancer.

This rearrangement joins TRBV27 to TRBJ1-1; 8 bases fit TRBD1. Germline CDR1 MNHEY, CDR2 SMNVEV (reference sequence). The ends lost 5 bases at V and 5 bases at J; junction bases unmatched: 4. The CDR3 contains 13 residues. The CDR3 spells CASSPDRATEAFF. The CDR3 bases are TGTGCCAGCAGTCCGGACAGGGCAACTGAAGCTTTCTTT.

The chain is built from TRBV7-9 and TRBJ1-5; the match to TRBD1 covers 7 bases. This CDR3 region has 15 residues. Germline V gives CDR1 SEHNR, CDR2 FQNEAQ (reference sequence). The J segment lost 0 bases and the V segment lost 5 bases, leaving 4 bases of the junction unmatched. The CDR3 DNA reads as TGTGCCAGCAGCGCACAGGGGCCTAGCAATCAGCCCCAGCATTTT. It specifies CASSAQGPSNQPQHF.

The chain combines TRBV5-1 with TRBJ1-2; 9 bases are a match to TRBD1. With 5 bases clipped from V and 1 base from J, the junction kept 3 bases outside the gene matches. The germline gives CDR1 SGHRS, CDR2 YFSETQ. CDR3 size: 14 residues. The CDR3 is CASSSDRGNYGYTF. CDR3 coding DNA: TGCGCCAGCAGTTCGGACAGGGGTAACTATGGCTACACCTTC.

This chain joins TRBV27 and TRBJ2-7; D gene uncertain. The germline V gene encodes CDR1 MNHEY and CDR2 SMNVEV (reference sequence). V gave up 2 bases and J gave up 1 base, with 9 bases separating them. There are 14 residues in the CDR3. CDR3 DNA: TGTGCCAGCAGTTTAGAGTGGGGATCCTACGAGCAGTACTTC. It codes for CASSLEWGSYEQYF.

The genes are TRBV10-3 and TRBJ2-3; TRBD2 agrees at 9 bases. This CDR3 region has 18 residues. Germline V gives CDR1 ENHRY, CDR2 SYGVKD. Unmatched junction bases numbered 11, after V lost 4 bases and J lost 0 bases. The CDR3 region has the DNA TGTGCCATCAGTGGCGTCCCCCCTAGCGGGGCTAGCACAGATACGCAGTATTTT. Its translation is CAISGVPPSGASTDTQYF.

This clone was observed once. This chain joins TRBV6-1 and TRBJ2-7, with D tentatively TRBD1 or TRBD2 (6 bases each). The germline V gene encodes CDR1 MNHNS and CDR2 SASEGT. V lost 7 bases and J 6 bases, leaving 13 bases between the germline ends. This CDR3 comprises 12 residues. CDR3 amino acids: CASTGGRGEQYF. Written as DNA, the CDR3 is TGTGCCAGCACTGGGGGGCGAGGCGAGCAGTACTTC.

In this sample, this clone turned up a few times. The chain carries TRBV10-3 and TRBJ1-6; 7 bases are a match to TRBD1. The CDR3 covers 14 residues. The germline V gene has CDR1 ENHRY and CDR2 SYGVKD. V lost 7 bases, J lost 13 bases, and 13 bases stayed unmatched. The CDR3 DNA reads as TGTGCCATCAAGGAGGGCCAGGGGGATGCCCCCCTCCACTTT. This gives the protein CAIKEGQGDAPLHF.

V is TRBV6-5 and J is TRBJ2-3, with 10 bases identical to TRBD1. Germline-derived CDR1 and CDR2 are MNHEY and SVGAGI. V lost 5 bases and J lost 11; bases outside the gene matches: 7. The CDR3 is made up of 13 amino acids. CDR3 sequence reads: CASSPGTGVRQYF. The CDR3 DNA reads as TGTGCCAGCAGTCCCGGGACAGGGGTTCGGCAGTATTTT.

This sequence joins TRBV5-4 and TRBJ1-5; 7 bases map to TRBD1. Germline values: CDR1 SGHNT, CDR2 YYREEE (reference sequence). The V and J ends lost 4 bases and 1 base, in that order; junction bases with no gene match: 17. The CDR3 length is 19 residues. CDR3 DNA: TGTGCCAGCAGCGGAGAAGGGGGCGCTGCTGTGAGAAGCAATCAGCCCCAGCATTTT. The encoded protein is CASSGEGGAAVRSNQPQHF.

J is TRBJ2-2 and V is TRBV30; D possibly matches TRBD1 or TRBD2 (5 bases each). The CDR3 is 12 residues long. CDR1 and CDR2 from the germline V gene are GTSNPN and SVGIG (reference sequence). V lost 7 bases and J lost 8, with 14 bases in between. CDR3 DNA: TGTGCCTCCTCTCCGTGGGGGGGGGAGCTGTTTTTT. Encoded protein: CASSPWGGELFF.

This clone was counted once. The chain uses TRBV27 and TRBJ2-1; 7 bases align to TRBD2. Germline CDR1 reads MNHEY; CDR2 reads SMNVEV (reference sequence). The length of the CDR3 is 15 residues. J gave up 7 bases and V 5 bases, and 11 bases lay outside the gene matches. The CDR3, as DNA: TGTGCCAGCAGTCGGTGGGAGGGCGTAGGGAATGAGCAGTTCTTC. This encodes CASSRWEGVGNEQFF.

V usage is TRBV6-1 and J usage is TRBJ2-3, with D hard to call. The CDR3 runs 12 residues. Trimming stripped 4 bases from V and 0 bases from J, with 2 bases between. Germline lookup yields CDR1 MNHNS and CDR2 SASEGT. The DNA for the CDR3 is TGTGCCAGCAGTGTTAGCACAGATACGCAGTATTTT. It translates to CASSVSTDTQYF.

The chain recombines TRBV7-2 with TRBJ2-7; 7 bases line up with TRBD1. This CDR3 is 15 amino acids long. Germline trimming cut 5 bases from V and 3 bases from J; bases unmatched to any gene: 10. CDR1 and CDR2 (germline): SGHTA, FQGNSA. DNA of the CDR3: TGTGCCAGCAGCCACGACAGGGTTGGGTTCTACGAGCAGTACTTC. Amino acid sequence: CASSHDRVGFYEQYF.

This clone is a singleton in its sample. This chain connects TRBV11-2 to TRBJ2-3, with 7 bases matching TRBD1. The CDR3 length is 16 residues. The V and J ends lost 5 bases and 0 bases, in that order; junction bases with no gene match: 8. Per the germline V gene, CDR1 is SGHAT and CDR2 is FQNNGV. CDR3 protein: CASSQVTGKSTDTQYF. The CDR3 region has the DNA TGTGCCAGCAGCCAAGTGACAGGGAAAAGCACAGATACGCAGTATTTT. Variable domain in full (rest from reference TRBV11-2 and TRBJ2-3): EAGVAQSPRYKIIEKRQSVAFWCNPISGHATLYWYQQILGQGPKLLIQFQNNGVVDDSQLPKDRFSAERLKGVDSTLKIQPAKLEDSAVYLCASSQVTGKSTDTQYFGPGTRLTVL.

The CDR3 is CASSFGRQETQYF. As DNA, the CDR3 is TGTGCCAGCAGCTTTGGACGGCAAGAGACCCAGTACTTC. The J gene is TRBJ2-5, the V gene TRBV7-6; no firm D call. The germline V gene encodes CDR1 SGHVS and CDR2 FNYEAQ. Trimming shortened V by 3 bases and J by 2 bases, and 7 bases separated the two germline ends. The CDR3 spans 13 residues.

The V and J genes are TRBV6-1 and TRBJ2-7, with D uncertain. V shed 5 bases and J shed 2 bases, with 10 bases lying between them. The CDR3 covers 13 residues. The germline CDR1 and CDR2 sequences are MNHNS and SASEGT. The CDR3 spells CASSHSEPYEQYF. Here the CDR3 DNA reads TGTGCCAGCAGTCACAGTGAACCCTACGAGCAGTACTTC.

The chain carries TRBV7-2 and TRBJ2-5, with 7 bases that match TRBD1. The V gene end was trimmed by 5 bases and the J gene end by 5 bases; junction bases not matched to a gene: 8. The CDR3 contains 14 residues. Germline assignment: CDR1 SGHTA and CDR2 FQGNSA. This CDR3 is CASSEGQPRETQYF. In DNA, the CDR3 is TGTGCCAGCAGCGAGGGACAGCCTCGGGAGACCCAGTACTTC.

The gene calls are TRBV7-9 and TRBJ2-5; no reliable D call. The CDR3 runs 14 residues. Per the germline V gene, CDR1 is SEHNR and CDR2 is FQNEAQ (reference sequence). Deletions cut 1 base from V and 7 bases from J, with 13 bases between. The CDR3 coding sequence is TGTGCCAGCAGCTTAGATAGTCCCGTCGGGACCCAGTACTTC. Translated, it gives CASSLDSPVGTQYF.

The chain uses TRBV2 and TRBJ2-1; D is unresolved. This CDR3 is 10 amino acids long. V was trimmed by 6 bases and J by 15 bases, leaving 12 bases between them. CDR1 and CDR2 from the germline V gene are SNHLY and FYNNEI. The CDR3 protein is CASSVMRPFF. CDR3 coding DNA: TGTGCCAGCAGCGTGATGAGGCCGTTCTTC. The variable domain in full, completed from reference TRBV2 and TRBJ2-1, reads EPEVTQTPSHQVTQMGQEVILRCVPISNHLYFYWYRQILGQKVEFLVSFYNNEISEKSEIFDDQFSVERPDGSNFTLKIRSTKLEDSAMYFCASSVMRPFFGPGTRLTVL.

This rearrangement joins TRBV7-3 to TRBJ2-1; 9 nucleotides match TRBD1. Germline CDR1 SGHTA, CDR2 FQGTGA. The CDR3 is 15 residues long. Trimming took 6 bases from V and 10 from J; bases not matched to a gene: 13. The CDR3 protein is CASSIGTGRTREQFF. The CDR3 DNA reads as TGTGCCAGCAGTATCGGGACAGGGAGGACGAGAGAGCAGTTCTTC.